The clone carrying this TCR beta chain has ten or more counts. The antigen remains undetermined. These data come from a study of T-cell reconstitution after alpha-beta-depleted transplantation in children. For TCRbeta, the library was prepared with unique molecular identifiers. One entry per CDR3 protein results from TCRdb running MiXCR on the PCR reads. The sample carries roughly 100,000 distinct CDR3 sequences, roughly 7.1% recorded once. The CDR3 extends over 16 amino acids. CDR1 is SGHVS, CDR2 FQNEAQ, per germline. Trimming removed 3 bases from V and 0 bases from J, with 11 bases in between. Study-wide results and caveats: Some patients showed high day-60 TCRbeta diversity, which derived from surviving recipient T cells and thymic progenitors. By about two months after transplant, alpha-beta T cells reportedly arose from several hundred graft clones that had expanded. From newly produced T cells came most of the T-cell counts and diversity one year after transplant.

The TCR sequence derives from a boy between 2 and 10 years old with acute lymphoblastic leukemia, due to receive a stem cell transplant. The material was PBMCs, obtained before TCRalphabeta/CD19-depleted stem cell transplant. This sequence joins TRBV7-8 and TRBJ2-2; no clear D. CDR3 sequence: CASSFAPRSNTGELFF. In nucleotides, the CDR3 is TGTGCCAGCAGCTTTGCGCCCCGTTCGAACACCGGGGAGCTGTTTTTT.